This TCR beta chain was captured by sequencing in a study of monozygotic twins with inflammatory bowel disease. Each CDR3 protein gets one entry in TCRdb, which reprocessed the 5' RACE reads and gives no DNA. This repertoire includes around 150,000 distinct CDR3 sequences. The V gene's germline CDR1 is SGHRS and CDR2 YFSETQ. The length of the CDR3 is 15 residues. This TCR came from a human donor with ulcerative colitis or Crohn's disease, or a healthy co-twin of an affected twin (not recorded which). The V and J genes are TRBV5-1 and TRBJ2-3; absent DNA, TCRdb's TRBD2 call cannot be checked. The sequenced sample was blood. CDR3 loop: CASSLTSGRPDTQYF.